This T cell receptor beta chain was sequenced for a study of low-dose radiotherapy and immunotherapy resistance in tumors. About the study: On cycle 1 day 1, patients started four cycles of oral aspirin 300 mg daily.

Priming of first-strand cDNA relied on TRAV- and TRBV-specific primers (covering alpha and beta chains). TCR amplification involved around 22 PCR cycles with a constant-region primer and V-primer adapter. The authors amplified isolated mRNA by in vitro transcription. TCRdb recomputed calls from the reads with MiXCR, one row per CDR3 protein. The table records 15,000 to 20,000 distinct CDR3 sequences, 70% of them present only once. Germline CDR1 and CDR2: MNHEY and SVGEGT. V lost 1 base and J lost 11, with 17 bases in between. The CDR3 spans 14 residues. The V call is TRBV6-2 or TRBV6-3, the J call TRBJ1-1; D not resolved. The sequence was collected from a human donor with advanced metastatic prostate, ovarian, gallbladder or colorectal cancer (not recorded which). This table probably holds off-target reads from a library built for another chain. The CDR3 protein is CASSYLSSRSVAFF. CDR3 in DNA: TGTGCCAGCAGTTACTTGAGTTCCCGGTCGGTTGCTTTCTTT.